This T cell receptor (beta chain) was recorded in a study of vaccination and CD4 T cells after COVID-19. For the study at large: Convalescent participants consisted of six males and four females, two being Hispanic. No peptide, an HIV-1 Nef pool, or a CEFX pool was what each control culture received.

Treatment in this sample: roughly nine-day PBMC culture with coronavirus spike peptide pools or control peptides (ViraFEST assay). In healthy vaccine recipients, nucleocapsid antibodies were negative before and after vaccination, showing no prior SARS-CoV-2 infection. The Oncomine TCR Beta short-read assay was what sequenced the DNA obtained from cultured CD4+ T cells. Using its own MiXCR run on the PCR reads, TCRdb lists one record per CDR3 protein. The table lists around 25,000 distinct CDR3 sequences, over 55% of them singletons, with 15% to 20% in the top ten. Comment on this clonotype: No antigen is known for it.

V was trimmed by 3 bases and J by 3 bases, leaving 12 bases between them. The germline gives CDR1 SGHTA, CDR2 FQGNSA. The CDR3 has 15 amino acids. Sequencing was performed on CD4+ T cells from blood, cultured in vitro, taken after SARS-CoV-2 vaccination. This receptor was taken from a human donor who received a COVID-19 vaccine. The chain carries TRBV7-2 and TRBJ1-5; tentative D call: TRBD1 (6 bases). CDR3 residues: CASSFNPGDNQPQHF. CDR3 coding DNA: TGTGCCAGCAGCTTTAATCCAGGGGACAATCAGCCCCAGCATTTT.